These T cell receptor beta chains were read from a single sample in a study of shared clonotypes between healthy human individuals. The table came from immunoSEQ multiplex PCR; TCRdb's copy has only in-frame clones and leaves some out. The table has 550,000 to 850,000 clones, over 55% seen once. Sequences were obtained from memory CD4+ T cells sorted from blood. The source of these receptors is a woman in her thirties in good health. Both conserved end residues are part of each CDR3. The D gene is left open where the match is weak. A clone size is listed for some rows: how often the clone was seen (once, few, many), or a class if it is expanded.

v_call,d_call,j_call,clone_size,cdr3_aa,cdr3_nt
TRBV7-9,TRBD1,TRBJ1-1,.,CASSSGQQNTEAFF,TGTGCCAGCAGCTCGGGACAGCAGAACACTGAAGCTTTCTTT
TRBV5-1,.,TRBJ1-4,.,CASSKLGTQGPTTNEKLFF,TGCGCCAGCAGCAAGCTTGGTACGCAGGGGCCGACAACTAATGAAAAACTGTTTTTT
TRBV5-6,.,TRBJ2-7,.,CASSRFGLSHEQYF,TGTGCCAGCAGTCGCTTCGGCCTCTCCCACGAGCAGTACTTC
TRBV4-1,TRBD1,TRBJ2-7,.,CASSQPTGQNYYEQYF,TGCGCCAGCAGCCAACCGACGGGACAGAACTACTACGAGCAGTACTTC
TRBV11-1,.,TRBJ2-2,.,CASSGGSTGGAGELFF,TGTGCCAGCAGCGGGGGCTCCACAGGAGGGGCCGGGGAGCTGTTTTTT
TRBV2,TRBD2,TRBJ2-1,.,CASSSSGSHYNEQFF,TGTGCCAGCAGTTCTAGCGGGAGCCACTACAATGAGCAGTTCTTC
TRBV10-3,.,TRBJ1-3,.,CAISPRDGRSGNTIYF,TGTGCCATCAGTCCACGCGACGGTCGCTCTGGAAACACCATATATTTT
TRBV18,.,TRBJ1-1,.,CASSPLRTEAFF,TGTGCCAGCTCACCATTGAGGACTGAAGCTTTCTTT
TRBV28,.,TRBJ2-5,once,CASSRRQQETQYF,TGTGCCAGCAGTCGCCGGCAACAAGAGACCCAGTACTTC
TRBV6-5,.,TRBJ2-7,.,CASSFSGAYEQYF,TGTGCCAGCAGTTTTTCGGGGGCCTACGAGCAGTACTTC
TRBV5-1,.,TRBJ2-3,.,CASSLDPYGSSTDTQYF,TGCGCCAGCAGCTTGGATCCGTACGGCTCTAGCACAGATACGCAGTATTTT
TRBV7-2,.,TRBJ1-1,.,CASSWSENTEAFF,TGTGCCAGCAGCTGGAGTGAGAACACTGAAGCTTTCTTT
TRBV5-1,TRBD2,TRBJ2-5,.,CASSFGTSGIGETQYF,TGCGCCAGCAGCTTCGGGACTAGCGGGATCGGGGAGACCCAGTACTTC
TRBV6-1,.,TRBJ1-1,.,CASINQGTGEAFF,TGTGCCAGCATTAACCAGGGGACCGGGGAAGCTTTCTTT
TRBV10-1,TRBD2,TRBJ2-7,.,CASSPGTSGRTEQYF,TGCGCCAGCAGTCCTGGGACTAGCGGGAGGACTGAGCAGTACTTC
TRBV6-5,.,TRBJ2-2,.,CASTPTPNTGELFF,TGTGCCAGCACTCCGACCCCGAACACCGGGGAGCTGTTTTTT
TRBV10-3,TRBD2,TRBJ2-6,.,CAISESIGLAGSSGANVLTF,TGTGCCATCAGTGAGTCCATAGGACTAGCGGGGAGCTCTGGGGCCAACGTCCTGACTTTC
TRBV19,TRBD1,TRBJ2-1,.,CASSDRGGPLNNEQFF,TGTGCCAGTAGCGACAGGGGTGGACCCCTTAACAATGAGCAGTTCTTC
TRBV7-7,TRBD2,TRBJ2-3,.,CASSLGLAGAADTQYF,TGTGCCAGCAGCCTTGGACTAGCGGGAGCGGCAGATACGCAGTATTTT
TRBV11-3,.,TRBJ2-7,once,CASSDPAYEQYF,TGTGCCAGCAGCGACCCCGCCTACGAGCAGTACTTC
TRBV6-1,.,TRBJ2-3,.,CASSLQKGSTDTQYF,TGTGCCAGCAGCCTACAGAAAGGTAGCACAGATACGCAGTATTTT
TRBV5-1,.,TRBJ1-4,.,CASALTSVFLESKLFF,TGCGCCAGCGCACTGACGTCGGTCTTCCTAGAGTCGAAACTGTTTTTT
TRBV11-2,.,TRBJ2-1,.,CASSDTLLQNNEQFF,TGTGCCAGCAGCGATACACTATTACAGAACAATGAGCAGTTCTTC
TRBV10-2,TRBD2,TRBJ2-1,.,CASRGGSSYNEQFF,TGCGCCAGCAGAGGCGGGAGCTCCTACAATGAGCAGTTCTTC
TRBV4-1,.,TRBJ1-1,.,CASSRRDMQNTEAFF,TGCGCCAGCAGCCGCAGGGACATGCAAAACACTGAAGCTTTCTTT